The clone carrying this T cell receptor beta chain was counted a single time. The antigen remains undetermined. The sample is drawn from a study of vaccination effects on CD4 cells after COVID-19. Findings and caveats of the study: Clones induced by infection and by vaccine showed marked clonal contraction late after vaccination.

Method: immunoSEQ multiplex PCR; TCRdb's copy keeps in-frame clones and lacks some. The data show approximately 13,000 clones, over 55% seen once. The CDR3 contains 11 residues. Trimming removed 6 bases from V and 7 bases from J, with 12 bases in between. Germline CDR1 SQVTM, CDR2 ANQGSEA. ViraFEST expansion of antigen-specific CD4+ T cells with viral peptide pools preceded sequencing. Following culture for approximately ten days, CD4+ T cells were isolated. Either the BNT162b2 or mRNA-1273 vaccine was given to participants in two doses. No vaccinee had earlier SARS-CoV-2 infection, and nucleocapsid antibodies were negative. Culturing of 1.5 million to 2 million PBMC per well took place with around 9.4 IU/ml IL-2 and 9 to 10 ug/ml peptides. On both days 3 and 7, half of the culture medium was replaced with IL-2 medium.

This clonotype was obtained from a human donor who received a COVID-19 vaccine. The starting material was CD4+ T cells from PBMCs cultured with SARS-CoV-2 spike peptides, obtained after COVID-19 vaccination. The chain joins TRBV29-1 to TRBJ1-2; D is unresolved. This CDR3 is CSVPLVGGYTF. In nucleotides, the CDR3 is TGCAGCGTCCCCTTGGTGGGTGGCTACACCTTC. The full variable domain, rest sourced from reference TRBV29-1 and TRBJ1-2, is SAVISQKPSRDICQRGTSLTIQCQVDSQVTMMFWYRQQPGQSLTLIATANQGSEATYESGFVIDKFPISRPNLTFSTLTVSNMSPEDSSIYLCSVPLVGGYTFGSGTRLTVV.